The source of this TCR beta chain is a study of OX40 agonist ivuxolimab in advanced cancers. Study information: Partial responses, seen in three patients, involved one hepatocellular carcinoma and two cutaneous melanomas.

Germline V gene data show CDR1 as SQVTM and CDR2 as ANQGSEA. The CDR3 runs to 14 residues. Trimming removed 3 bases from V and 4 bases from J, with 16 bases in between. Sequenced by immunoSEQ multiplex PCR; TCRdb stores in-frame clones only, minus some. The profile shows just over 90,000 clones, roughly 94% of them singletons. General observations from the study: CD8+ T cells (on average) carried more expanded clones than CD4+ T cells.

On this clone itself: Its antigen is currently unknown.

This specimen consisted of CD4+ or CD8+ T cells sorted from blood, obtained in a trial of the OX40 agonist ivuxolimab. This clonotype originated in an adult with an advanced solid tumor such as melanoma, head and neck, liver or kidney cancer. This sequence joins TRBV29-1 and TRBJ2-7; maybe TRBD1 (6 bases). Here the CDR3 DNA reads TGCAGCGTTGAGATTGGGGGCGGGTTTTACGAGCAGTACTTC. Protein: CSVEIGGGFYEQYF.